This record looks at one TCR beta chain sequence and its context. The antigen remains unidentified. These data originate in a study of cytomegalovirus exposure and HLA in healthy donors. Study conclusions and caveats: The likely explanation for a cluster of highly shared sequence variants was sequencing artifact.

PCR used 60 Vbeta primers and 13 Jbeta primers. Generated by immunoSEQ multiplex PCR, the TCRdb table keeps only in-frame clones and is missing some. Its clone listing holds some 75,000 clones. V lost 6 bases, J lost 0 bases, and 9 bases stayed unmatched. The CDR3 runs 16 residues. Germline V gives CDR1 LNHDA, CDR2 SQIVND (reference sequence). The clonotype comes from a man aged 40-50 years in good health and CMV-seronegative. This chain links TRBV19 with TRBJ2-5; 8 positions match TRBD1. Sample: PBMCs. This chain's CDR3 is CASSPTRTGYQETQYF. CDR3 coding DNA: TGTGCCAGTAGCCCGACTAGGACAGGGTACCAAGAGACCCAGTACTTC.